The 14 T cell receptor beta chains presented below share a single source sample, sequenced in a study of blood T cell repertoires in COVID-19. Assay: immunoSEQ multiplex PCR; the TCRdb copy retains only in-frame clones and omits some. The sample holds 180,000 or so clones, over 80% seen once. Sequencing was done on a sample of PBMCs or T cells enriched from blood (not recorded which). These receptors were taken from a woman in her forties or fifties who had recovered from COVID-19.

V and J are TRBV7-2 and TRBJ1-1; 10 nucleotides align to TRBD1. The V gene end was trimmed by 7 bases and the J gene end by 0 bases; junction bases not matched to a gene: 5. Germline CDR1 is SGHTA and CDR2 is FQGNSA. This CDR3 is built from 15 residues. This chain's CDR3 is CASMGDRGLNTEAFF. The DNA of the CDR3 is TGTGCCAGCATGGGGGACAGGGGACTGAACACTGAAGCTTTCTTT.

The chain carries TRBV7-6 and TRBJ1-1; D ambiguous. Germline V gene data show CDR1 as SGHVS and CDR2 as FNYEAQ. The CDR3 has 14 amino acids. The V end lost 0 bases, the J end lost 1 base, and 6 bases lay between the germline ends. The CDR3 is CASSLAQQNTEAFF. CDR3 nucleotide sequence: TGTGCCAGCAGCTTAGCGCAACAGAACACTGAAGCTTTCTTT.

The rearrangement joins TRBV5-8 to TRBJ2-5; TRBD2 aligns across 9 bases. V lost 0 bases to trimming and J lost 3 bases; unmatched junction nucleotides: 6. The CDR3 sequence is 16 residues long. CDR1 is SGHTS, CDR2 YDEGEE, per germline. In nucleotides, the CDR3 is TGTGCCAGCAGCTTGGGGTCTAGCGGGGTGAAAGAGACCCAGTACTTC. This sequence encodes CASSLGSSGVKETQYF.

CDR3 sequence: CASSLEGQPYGYTF. Written as DNA, the CDR3 is TGTGCCAGCAGCTTAGAGGGACAGCCTTATGGCTACACCTTC. The chain carries TRBV7-2 and TRBJ1-2; 7 nucleotides line up with TRBD1. CDR1 SGHTA and CDR2 FQGNSA come from the germline V gene. This CDR3 has 14 amino acids. The V gene end was trimmed by 1 base and the J gene end by 5 bases; junction bases not matched to a gene: 4.

The chain links TRBV6-6 to TRBJ1-1; tentatively, D is TRBD1 (5 bases). The CDR3 loop spans 12 amino acids. CDR1 is MNHNY and CDR2 is SVGAGI in the germline V gene (reference sequence). Trimming stripped 4 bases from V and 7 bases from J, with 10 bases between. CDR3 in amino acids: CASSSGLFEAFF. CDR3 in DNA: TGTGCCAGCAGTTCGGGACTCTTTGAAGCTTTCTTT.

The chain links TRBV30 to TRBJ1-3; D is unresolved. Trimming left V 1 base short and J 8 bases short, with 12 bases between. Germline-derived CDR1 and CDR2 are GTSNPN and SVGIG (reference sequence). The CDR3 spans 13 residues. As DNA, the CDR3 is TGTGCCTGGAGTGCACAACCTCCCGACACCATATATTTT. Translated: CAWSAQPPDTIYF.

The CDR3, as DNA: TGTGCCAGCAGTTTATATTCGGGGTCTGGCACTGAAGCTTTCTTT. Translated, it gives CASSLYSGSGTEAFF. J is TRBJ1-1 and V is TRBV27, with D uncertain. Germline V lookup: CDR1 MNHEY, CDR2 SMNVEV (reference sequence). The CDR3 consists of 15 residues. V was clipped by 1 base and J by 4 bases, with 13 bases between them.

The chain links TRBV27 to TRBJ1-4, with D maybe TRBD1 (6 bases). This CDR3 has 17 residues. Germline loops: CDR1 MNHEY, CDR2 SMNVEV (reference sequence). The V gene lost 2 bases and the J gene lost 0 bases, with 13 bases spanning the gap. Here the CDR3 DNA reads TGTGCCAGCAGTTTAGGATTGGGACACACAACTAATGAAAAACTGTTTTTT. Translated, it gives CASSLGLGHTTNEKLFF. Full variable domain (outside the CDR3, taken from reference TRBV27 and TRBJ1-4): EAQVTQNPRYLITVTGKKLTVTCSQNMNHEYMSWYRQDPGLGLRQIYYSMNVEVTDKGDVPEGYKVSRKEKRNFPLILESPSPNQTSLYFCASSLGLGHTTNEKLFFGSGTQLSVL.

This clone appeared once. The rearrangement uses TRBV5-4 and TRBJ1-2; D gene ambiguous. Trimming cost V 0 bases and J 2 bases, with 8 bases left between them. CDR1 and CDR2 (germline): SGHNT, YYREEE (reference sequence). The CDR3 contains 14 residues. DNA for the CDR3: TGTGCCAGCAGCTTGGGCGGCGGAAACTATGGCTACACCTTC. It yields the protein CASSLGGGNYGYTF.

Remarks on this clone: The junction shows a germline mismatch at one end, possibly a read error. The chain links TRBV7-7 to TRBJ2-1, with TRBD1 matching over 9 bases. CDR3 length: 15 residues. CDR1 SSHAT and CDR2 FNYEAQ come from the germline V gene (reference sequence). The chain's CDR3 is CASTTGTGRSDEQFF. CDR3 DNA sequence: TGTGCTAGCACCACAGGGACAGGGCGCAGCGATGAGCAGTTCTTC.

The chain couples TRBV4-1 to TRBJ2-1, with 14 nucleotides matching TRBD2. The CDR3 is 19 residues long. CDR1 is MGHRA and CDR2 is YSYEKL in the germline V gene. V gave up 2 bases and J gave up 4 bases; unmatched junction bases: 10. CDR3 sequence: CASSQSGTSGGLLYNEQFF. The CDR3 DNA sequence: TGCGCCAGCAGCCAAAGCGGGACTAGCGGGGGTTTACTTTACAATGAGCAGTTCTTC.

This clone was recorded once. The chain has TRBV10-3 and TRBJ1-1; no clear D gene. Per the germline V gene, CDR1 is ENHRY and CDR2 is SYGVKD. This CDR3 comprises 13 residues. V lost 7 bases, J lost 1 base, and 10 bases lay in between. The CDR3 spells CAITRAGNTEAFF. The CDR3 coding sequence is TGTGCCATCACCCGTGCGGGGAACACTGAAGCTTTCTTT.

The chain has TRBV28 and TRBJ2-5; D gene ambiguous. V shed 2 bases and J shed 1 base, with 8 bases lying between them. The CDR3 spans 14 residues. Germline V gives CDR1 MDHEN, CDR2 SYDVKM. The CDR3 is CASSLVEFQETQYF. In DNA form, the CDR3 reads TGTGCCAGCAGTTTAGTCGAGTTCCAAGAGACCCAGTACTTC.

The chain joins TRBV7-8 to TRBJ2-3; D gene uncertain. Germline loops: CDR1 SGHVS, CDR2 FQNEAQ. Between the trimmed V and J ends, which lost 0 bases and 8 bases, there was a span of 15 bases. This CDR3 is 15 amino acids long. DNA of the CDR3: TGTGCCAGCAGCTTAGCGGCGGCCCTCTCGGGTACGCAGTATTTT. Translating it yields CASSLAAALSGTQYF.